These 22 T cell receptor beta chains were all obtained from the same sample, sequenced in a study of blood T cell repertoires in COVID-19. Clones were sequenced by immunoSEQ multiplex PCR, and TCRdb holds only the in-frame ones, with some missing. The sample carries 75,000 to 95,000 clones, approximately 85% recorded once. Sample: peripheral blood. The source is a woman older than 75 with active or convalescent COVID-19.

The gene calls are TRBV7-7 and TRBJ2-5, with 8 positions matching TRBD1. The germline CDR1 and CDR2 sequences are SSHAT and FNYEAQ (reference sequence). This CDR3 spans 14 amino acids. Losses at the gene ends were 2 bases for V and 7 bases for J; bases not matched to a gene: 6. CDR3 region: CASSLSGGEGTQYF. The CDR3 DNA reads as TGTGCCAGCAGCTTATCAGGGGGCGAAGGGACCCAGTACTTC.

The chain employs TRBV5-1 and TRBJ2-7; tentatively, D is TRBD1 (5 bases). Per the germline V gene, CDR1 is SGHRS and CDR2 is YFSETQ. The V end lost 5 bases, the J end lost 0 bases, and 12 bases lay between the germline ends. This CDR3 has 14 residues. This CDR3 is CASRLPDSSYEQYF. The CDR3, as DNA: TGCGCCAGCAGGTTGCCAGACAGCTCCTACGAGCAGTACTTC.

The chain joins TRBV5-6 to TRBJ1-2; TRBD1 agrees at 9 bases. The germline gives CDR1 SGHDT, CDR2 YYEEEE. CDR3 length equals 15 residues. Losses at the gene ends were 3 bases for V and 8 bases for J; bases not matched to a gene: 11. The CDR3 is CASSSLLGQGLGYTF. DNA for the CDR3: TGTGCCAGCAGCTCTCTCTTAGGACAGGGGCTGGGCTACACCTTC. Full variable domain (outside the CDR3, taken from reference TRBV5-6 and TRBJ1-2): DAGVTQSPTHLIKTRGQQVTLRCSPKSGHDTVSWYQQALGQGPQFIFQYYEEEERQRGNFPDRFSGHQFPNYSSELNVNALLLGDSALYLCASSSLLGQGLGYTFGSGTRLTVV.

The chain couples TRBV11-2 to TRBJ2-1, with a weak D call TRBD1 (6 bases). The CDR3 extends over 15 amino acids. CDR1 is SGHAT, CDR2 FQNNGV, per germline. The V gene lost 5 bases and the J gene lost 4 bases, with 15 bases spanning the gap. The CDR3, as DNA: TGTGCCAGCAGCCCTATAACAGGGTTATACAATGAGCAGTTCTTC. Residues: CASSPITGLYNEQFF.

The V and J genes are TRBV29-1 and TRBJ2-3; a weak D match, TRBD2 (6 bases). Germline values: CDR1 SQVTM, CDR2 ANQGSEA. The CDR3 is made up of 16 amino acids. V was cut by 4 bases and J by 0 bases, with 17 bases left in between. DNA for the CDR3: TGCAGCGTTGTGGGGGGTTTAGCGGTTAGCACAGATACGCAGTATTTT. This gives the protein CSVVGGLAVSTDTQYF.

This clone was seen just once. This sequence joins TRBV10-3 and TRBJ2-3; D is perhaps TRBD2 (7 bases). The germline gives CDR1 ENHRY, CDR2 SYGVKD. Deletions cut 3 bases from V and 9 bases from J, with 19 bases between. The CDR3 length is 15 residues. The chain's CDR3 is CAISESGGGLETQYF. The CDR3 region has the DNA TGTGCCATCAGTGAATCGGGCGGGGGCCTAGAGACGCAGTATTTT.

The chain couples TRBV7-8 to TRBJ1-6; 7 bases map to TRBD1. Trimming took 1 base from V and 6 from J; bases not matched to a gene: 6. The germline V gene has CDR1 SGHVS and CDR2 FQNEAQ. The CDR3 runs 16 residues. The CDR3 is CASSLGGRGFNSPLHF. Here the CDR3 DNA reads TGTGCCAGCAGCTTAGGGGGCAGGGGGTTTAATTCACCCCTCCACTTT.

The chain carries TRBV7-2 and TRBJ1-5; D call uncertain. The V gene lost 8 bases and the J gene lost 2 bases, with 13 bases spanning the gap. The CDR3 has 14 amino acids. Germline values: CDR1 SGHTA, CDR2 FQGNSA. CDR3 sequence reads: CASSFESGNQPQHF. CDR3 DNA sequence: TGTGCCAGCTCTTTCGAGTCGGGCAATCAGCCCCAGCATTTT.

This chain links TRBV28 with TRBJ1-5; maybe TRBD1 (5 bases). V lost 5 bases and J 0 bases, leaving 20 bases between the germline ends. Germline V gene data show CDR1 as MDHEN and CDR2 as SYDVKM. The CDR3 runs to 18 residues. This chain's CDR3 is CASSPTRGGEYSNQPQHF. The CDR3 nucleotides are TGTGCCAGCAGTCCTACACGGGGGGGGGAATATAGCAATCAGCCCCAGCATTTT.

J is TRBJ1-1 and V is TRBV19, with D perhaps matching TRBD1 (5 bases). This CDR3 region has 14 residues. From germline, CDR1 is LNHDA and CDR2 SQIVND (reference sequence). The V and J ends lost 3 bases and 1 base respectively, with 9 bases between them. The CDR3 nucleotides are TGTGCCAGTAGTATCAGCCAGGGGAACACTGAAGCTTTCTTT. Translation: CASSISQGNTEAFF.

The V call is TRBV18, the J call TRBJ2-2; 11 positions match TRBD2. The germline CDR1 and CDR2 sequences are KGHSH and LQKENI. The J segment lost 6 bases and the V segment lost 4 bases, leaving 7 bases of the junction unmatched. CDR3 length: 16 amino acids. CDR3 amino acids: CASSRASGRLSGELFF. The CDR3, as DNA: TGTGCCAGCTCACGAGCTAGCGGGAGGCTGTCCGGGGAGCTGTTTTTT.

The V gene is TRBV5-5, the J gene TRBJ1-1, with 7 positions matching TRBD1. Germline CDR1 reads SGHKS; CDR2 reads YYEKEE (reference sequence). Losses at the gene ends were 3 bases for V and 4 bases for J; bases not matched to a gene: 9. This CDR3 spans 15 amino acids. The CDR3 DNA follows: TGTGCCAGCAGCTCCAGACAGGGACCCTTCACTGAAGCTTTCTTT. Translation: CASSSRQGPFTEAFF.

This clone has just one count. The chain uses TRBV4-2 and TRBJ2-1; D perhaps matches TRBD2 (6 bases). The CDR3 is 17 amino acids. Per germline, CDR1 LGHNA and CDR2 YNFKEQ. The V end lost 0 bases, the J end lost 3 bases, and 15 bases lay between the germline ends. The CDR3 bases are TGTGCCAGCAGCCAAGAGGATTGGAGGGCCATCTACAATGAGCAGTTCTTC. Amino acids: CASSQEDWRAIYNEQFF.

The genes are TRBV10-3 and TRBJ2-7; possibly TRBD2 for D (6 bases). Trimming removed 7 bases from V and 0 bases from J, with 10 bases in between. The CDR3 spans 13 residues. Per germline, CDR1 ENHRY and CDR2 SYGVKD. CDR3 bases: TGTGCCATCATGGCGGGGCACTCCTACGAGCAGTACTTC. Its translation: CAIMAGHSYEQYF.

V gene TRBV6-5 combines with J gene TRBJ1-1, with TRBD1 as a possible D gene (5 bases). The CDR3 is 15 amino acids. Trimming pared 8 bases from V and 0 bases from J, leaving 16 bases between. Germline loops: CDR1 MNHEY, CDR2 SVGAGI. The CDR3 spells CASRRGDRMNTEAFF. CDR3 coding DNA: TGTGCCAGCCGGAGGGGCGATAGAATGAACACTGAAGCTTTCTTT.

This rearrangement joins TRBV2 to TRBJ1-5, with D perhaps matching TRBD1 (5 bases). CDR1 SNHLY and CDR2 FYNNEI come from the germline V gene. The CDR3 covers 14 residues. Trimming removed 4 bases from V and 3 bases from J, with 10 bases in between. CDR3 DNA: TGTGCCAGCAGTGGTGGGGACTACAATCAGCCCCAGCATTTT. Amino acids: CASSGGDYNQPQHF.

This clone appeared once. V usage is TRBV11-2 and J usage is TRBJ2-2, with 7 bases aligning to TRBD2. Trimming took 5 bases from V and 5 from J; bases not matched to a gene: 8. Germline V gene sequence: CDR1 SGHAT, CDR2 FQNNGV. The CDR3 has 15 residues. The CDR3 sequence: CASSLMGGGTGELFF. As DNA, the CDR3 is TGTGCCAGCAGCCTCATGGGCGGGGGTACCGGGGAGCTGTTTTTT.

V usage is TRBV27 and J usage is TRBJ2-5; 9 nucleotides match TRBD1. Trimming removed 6 bases from V and 4 bases from J; junction bases left unmatched: 18. The germline CDR1 and CDR2 sequences are MNHEY and SMNVEV (reference sequence). There are 18 residues in the CDR3. In DNA, the CDR3 is TGTGCCAGCAGCACCAGGTTCCCGGGACAGGGAGTTTCAGAGACCCAGTACTTC. Its protein is CASSTRFPGQGVSETQYF.

V usage is TRBV2 and J usage is TRBJ1-1; D is unresolved. Germline CDR1 and CDR2: SNHLY and FYNNEI. Trimming stripped 6 bases from V and 5 bases from J, with 16 bases between. The CDR3 has 14 amino acids. The CDR3 here is CASSLRSTTTEAFF. The DNA of the CDR3 is TGTGCCAGCAGCTTGAGGTCAACGACGACTGAAGCTTTCTTT.

This chain connects TRBV9 to TRBJ2-5, with D perhaps matching TRBD1 (5 bases). Germline lookup yields CDR1 SGDLS and CDR2 YYNGEE. With 3 bases removed from V and 5 bases from J, the gap between germline ends came to 20 bases. The CDR3 has 16 residues. The CDR3: CASSAIDSGVGETQYF. The CDR3 bases are TGTGCCAGCAGCGCCATTGACAGTGGGGTGGGGGAGACCCAGTACTTC.

The V gene is TRBV6-6, the J gene TRBJ2-2; D unresolved. Per the germline V gene, CDR1 is MNHNY and CDR2 is SVGAGI (reference sequence). CDR3 size: 14 residues. V shed 0 bases and J shed 4 bases, with 6 bases lying between them. CDR3 nucleotides: TGTGCCAGCAGTTACTCGAGTGGCACCGGGGAGCTGTTTTTT. This sequence encodes CASSYSSGTGELFF.

CDR3 in amino acids: CASSHGGDNSPLHF. DNA for the CDR3: TGTGCCAGCAGCCACGGAGGGGATAATTCACCCCTCCACTTT. The chain carries TRBV7-8 and TRBJ1-6; tentatively, D is TRBD1 (5 bases). CDR1 and CDR2 from the germline V gene are SGHVS and FQNEAQ. Trimming took 5 bases from V and 5 from J, leaving 10 bases between them. The CDR3 runs to 14 residues.